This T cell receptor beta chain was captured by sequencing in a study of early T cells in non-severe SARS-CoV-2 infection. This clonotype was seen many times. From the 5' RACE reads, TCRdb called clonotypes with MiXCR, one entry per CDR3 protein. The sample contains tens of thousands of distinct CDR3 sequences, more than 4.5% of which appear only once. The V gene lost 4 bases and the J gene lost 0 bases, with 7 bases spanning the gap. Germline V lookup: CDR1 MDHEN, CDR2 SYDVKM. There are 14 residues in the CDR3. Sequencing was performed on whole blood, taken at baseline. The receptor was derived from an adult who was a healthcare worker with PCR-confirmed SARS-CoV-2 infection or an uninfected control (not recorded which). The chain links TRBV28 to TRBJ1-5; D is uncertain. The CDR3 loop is CASSSDFSNQPQHF. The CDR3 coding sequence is TGTGCCAGCAGTTCCGATTTTAGCAATCAGCCCCAGCATTTT.